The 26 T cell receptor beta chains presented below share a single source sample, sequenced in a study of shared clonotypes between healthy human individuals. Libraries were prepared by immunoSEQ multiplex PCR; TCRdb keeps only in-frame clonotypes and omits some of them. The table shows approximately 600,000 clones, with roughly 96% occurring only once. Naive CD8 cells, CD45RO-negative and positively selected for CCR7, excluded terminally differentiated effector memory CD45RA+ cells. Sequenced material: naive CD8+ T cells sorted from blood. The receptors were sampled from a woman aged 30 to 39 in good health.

For the CDR3, the DNA is TGTGCCAGCAGCGGGACAGGTGGTAATGAAAAACTGTTTTTT. The encoded protein is CASSGTGGNEKLFF. This rearrangement joins TRBV27 to TRBJ1-4; TRBD1 aligns across 8 bases. The CDR3 length is 14 residues. The J segment lost 4 bases and the V segment lost 6 bases, leaving 4 bases of the junction unmatched. CDR1 MNHEY and CDR2 SMNVEV come from the germline V gene (reference sequence).

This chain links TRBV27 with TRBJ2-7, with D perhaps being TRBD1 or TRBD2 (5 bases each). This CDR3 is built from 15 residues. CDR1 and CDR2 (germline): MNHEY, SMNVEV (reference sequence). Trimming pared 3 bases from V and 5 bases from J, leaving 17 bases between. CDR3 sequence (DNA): TGTGCCAGCAGTTTCGGGGACCCAACTGGGAACGAGCAGTACTTC. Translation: CASSFGDPTGNEQYF.

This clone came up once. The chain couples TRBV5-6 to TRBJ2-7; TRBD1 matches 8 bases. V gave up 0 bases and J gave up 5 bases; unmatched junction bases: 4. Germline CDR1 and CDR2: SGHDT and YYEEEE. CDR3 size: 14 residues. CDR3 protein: CASSLGTGLNEQYF. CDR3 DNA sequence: TGTGCCAGCAGCTTGGGGACAGGGTTAAACGAGCAGTACTTC.

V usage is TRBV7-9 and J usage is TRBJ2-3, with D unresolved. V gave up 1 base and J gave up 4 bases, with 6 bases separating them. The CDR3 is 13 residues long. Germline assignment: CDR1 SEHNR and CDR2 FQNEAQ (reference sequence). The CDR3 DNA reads TGTGCCAGCAGCTTAGTGGGCGCAGATACGCAGTATTTT. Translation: CASSLVGADTQYF.

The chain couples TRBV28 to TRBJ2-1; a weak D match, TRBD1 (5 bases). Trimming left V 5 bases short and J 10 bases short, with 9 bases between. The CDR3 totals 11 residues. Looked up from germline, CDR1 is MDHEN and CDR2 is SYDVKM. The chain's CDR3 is CASSLGLEQFF. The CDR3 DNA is TGTGCCAGCAGTCTGGGGCTAGAGCAGTTCTTC.

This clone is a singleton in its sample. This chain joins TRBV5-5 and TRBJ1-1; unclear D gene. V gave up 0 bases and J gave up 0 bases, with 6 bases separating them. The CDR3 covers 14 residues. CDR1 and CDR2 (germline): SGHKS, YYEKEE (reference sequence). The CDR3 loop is CASSLDTLNTEAFF. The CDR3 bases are TGTGCCAGCAGCTTGGACACTTTGAACACTGAAGCTTTCTTT.

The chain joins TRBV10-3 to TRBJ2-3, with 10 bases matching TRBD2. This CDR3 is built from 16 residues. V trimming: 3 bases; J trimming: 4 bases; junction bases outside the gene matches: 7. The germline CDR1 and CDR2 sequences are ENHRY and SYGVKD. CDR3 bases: TGTGCCATCAGTGACCCTAGCGGGAGTCTCGCAGATACGCAGTATTTT. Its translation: CAISDPSGSLADTQYF.

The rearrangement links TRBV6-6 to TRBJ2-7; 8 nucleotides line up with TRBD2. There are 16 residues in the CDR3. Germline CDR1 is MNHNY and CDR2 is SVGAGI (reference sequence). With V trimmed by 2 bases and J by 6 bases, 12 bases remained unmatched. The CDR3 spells CASSYKSPGGPGEQYF. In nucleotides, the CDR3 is TGTGCCAGCAGTTACAAATCCCCGGGAGGGCCTGGCGAGCAGTACTTC.

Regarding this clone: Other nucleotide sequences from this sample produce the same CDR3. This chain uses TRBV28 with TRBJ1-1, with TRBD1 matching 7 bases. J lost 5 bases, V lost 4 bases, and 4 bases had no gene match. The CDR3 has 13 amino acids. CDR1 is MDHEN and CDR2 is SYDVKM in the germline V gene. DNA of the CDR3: TGTGCCAGCAGTTCCGCAGGGGGGACTGAAGCTTTCTTT. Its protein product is CASSSAGGTEAFF.

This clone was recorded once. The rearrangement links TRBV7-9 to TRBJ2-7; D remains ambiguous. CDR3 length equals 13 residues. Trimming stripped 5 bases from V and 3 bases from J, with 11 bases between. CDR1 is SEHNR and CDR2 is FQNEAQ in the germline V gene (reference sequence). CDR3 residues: CASSPTENYEQYF. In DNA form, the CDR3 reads TGTGCCAGCAGCCCCACCGAAAACTACGAGCAGTACTTC.

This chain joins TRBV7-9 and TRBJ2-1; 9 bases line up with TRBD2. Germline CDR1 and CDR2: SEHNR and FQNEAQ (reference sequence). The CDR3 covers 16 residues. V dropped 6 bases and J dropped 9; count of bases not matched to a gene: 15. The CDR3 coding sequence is TGTGCCAGCAGACTGTCCCCCGGGACTAGCTCCCTTGAGCAGTTCTTC. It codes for CASRLSPGTSSLEQFF.

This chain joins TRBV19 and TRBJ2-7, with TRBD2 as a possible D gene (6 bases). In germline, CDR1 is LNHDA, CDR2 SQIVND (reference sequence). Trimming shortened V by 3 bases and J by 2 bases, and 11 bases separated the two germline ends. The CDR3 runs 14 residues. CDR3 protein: CASSISPGAYEQYF. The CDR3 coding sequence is TGTGCCAGTAGTATTTCACCGGGGGCCTACGAGCAGTACTTC. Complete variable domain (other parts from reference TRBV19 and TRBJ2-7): DGGITQSPKYLFRKEGQNVTLSCEQNLNHDAMYWYRQDPGQGLRLIYYSQIVNDFQKGDIAEGYSVSREKKESFPLTVTSAQKNPTAFYLCASSISPGAYEQYFGPGTRLTVT.

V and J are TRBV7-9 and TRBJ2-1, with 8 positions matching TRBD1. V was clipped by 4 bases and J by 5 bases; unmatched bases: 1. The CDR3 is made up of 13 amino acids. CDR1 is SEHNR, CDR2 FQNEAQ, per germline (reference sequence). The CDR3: CASSSGQDNEQFF. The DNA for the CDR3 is TGTGCCAGCAGCTCGGGACAGGACAATGAGCAGTTCTTC.

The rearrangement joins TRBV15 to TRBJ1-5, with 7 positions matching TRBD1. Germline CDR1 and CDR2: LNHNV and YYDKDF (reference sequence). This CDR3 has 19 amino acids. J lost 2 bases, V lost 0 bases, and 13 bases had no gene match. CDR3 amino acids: CATSREVWRGQGGNQPQHF. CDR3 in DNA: TGTGCCACCAGCAGAGAGGTTTGGAGGGGGCAGGGGGGCAATCAGCCCCAGCATTTT.

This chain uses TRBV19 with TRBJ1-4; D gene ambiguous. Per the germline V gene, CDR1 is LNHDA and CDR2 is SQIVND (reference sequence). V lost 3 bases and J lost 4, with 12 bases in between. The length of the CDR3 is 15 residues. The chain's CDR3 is CASSILGRSNEKLFF. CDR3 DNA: TGTGCCAGTAGTATCCTCGGACGGAGTAATGAAAAACTGTTTTTT.

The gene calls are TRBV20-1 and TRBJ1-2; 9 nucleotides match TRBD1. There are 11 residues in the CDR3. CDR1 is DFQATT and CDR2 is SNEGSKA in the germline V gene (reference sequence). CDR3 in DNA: TGCAGCACACAGGGGGCTGGAGGCTACACCTTC. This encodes CSTQGAGGYTF.

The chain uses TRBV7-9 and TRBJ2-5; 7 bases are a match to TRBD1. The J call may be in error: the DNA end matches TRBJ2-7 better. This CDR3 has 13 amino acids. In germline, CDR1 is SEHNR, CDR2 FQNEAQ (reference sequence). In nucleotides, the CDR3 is TGTGCCAGCAGACGGGACAGCTCCTACGAGCAGTACTTC. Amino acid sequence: CASRRDSSYEQYF.

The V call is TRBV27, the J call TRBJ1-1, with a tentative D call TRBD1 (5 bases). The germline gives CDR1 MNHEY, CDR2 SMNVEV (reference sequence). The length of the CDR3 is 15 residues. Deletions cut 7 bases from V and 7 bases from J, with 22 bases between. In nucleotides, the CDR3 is TGTGCCAGCACTCTTGGGACCTCCGGACGCGGTGAAGCTTTCTTT. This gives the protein CASTLGTSGRGEAFF.

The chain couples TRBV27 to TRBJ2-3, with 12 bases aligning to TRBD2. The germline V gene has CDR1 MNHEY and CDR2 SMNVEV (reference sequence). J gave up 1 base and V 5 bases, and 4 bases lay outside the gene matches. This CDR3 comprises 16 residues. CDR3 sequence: CASSRLAGEGTDTQYF. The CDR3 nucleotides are TGTGCCAGCAGTAGACTAGCGGGAGAGGGCACAGATACGCAGTATTTT.

In DNA, the CDR3 is TGTGCCAGCGCCTACGCGAACTACGAGCAGTACTTC. Encoded protein: CASAYANYEQYF. The chain has TRBV6-6 and TRBJ2-7; D is undetermined. V was clipped by 8 bases and J by 3 bases, with 11 bases between them. The CDR3 consists of 12 residues. CDR1 is MNHNY and CDR2 is SVGAGI in the germline V gene (reference sequence).

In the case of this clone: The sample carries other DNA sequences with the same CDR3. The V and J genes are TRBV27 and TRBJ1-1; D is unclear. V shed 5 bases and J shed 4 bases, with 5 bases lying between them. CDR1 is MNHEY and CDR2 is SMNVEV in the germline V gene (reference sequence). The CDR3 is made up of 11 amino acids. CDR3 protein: CASSLGTEAFF. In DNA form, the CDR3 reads TGTGCCAGCAGTCTTGGCACTGAAGCTTTCTTT.

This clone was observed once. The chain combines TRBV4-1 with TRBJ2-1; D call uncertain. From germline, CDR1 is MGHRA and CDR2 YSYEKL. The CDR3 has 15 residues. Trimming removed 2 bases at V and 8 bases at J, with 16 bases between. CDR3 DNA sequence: TGCGCCAGCAGCCAATCCGGGCCCCGAGGCGATGAGCAGTTCTTC. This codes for CASSQSGPRGDEQFF.

The CDR3 DNA is TGTGCCAGCAGTATAGCGGGAGGGCCTTTGGATACGCAGTATTTT. Residues: CASSIAGGPLDTQYF. This chain connects TRBV27 to TRBJ2-3; TRBD2 agrees at 11 bases. The ends lost 5 bases at V and 6 bases at J; junction bases unmatched: 7. From germline, CDR1 is MNHEY and CDR2 SMNVEV (reference sequence). This CDR3 is 15 amino acids long.

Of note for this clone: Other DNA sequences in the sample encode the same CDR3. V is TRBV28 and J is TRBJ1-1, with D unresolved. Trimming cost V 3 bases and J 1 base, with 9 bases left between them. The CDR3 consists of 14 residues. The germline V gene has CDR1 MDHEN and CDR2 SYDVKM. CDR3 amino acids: CASSLGQTNTEAFF. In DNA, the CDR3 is TGTGCCAGCAGTTTGGGCCAGACGAACACTGAAGCTTTCTTT. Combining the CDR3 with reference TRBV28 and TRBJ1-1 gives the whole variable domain DVKVTQSSRYLVKRTGEKVFLECVQDMDHENMFWYRQDPGLGLRLIYFSYDVKMKEKGDIPEGYSVSREKKERFSLILESASTNQTSMYLCASSLGQTNTEAFFGQGTRLTVV.

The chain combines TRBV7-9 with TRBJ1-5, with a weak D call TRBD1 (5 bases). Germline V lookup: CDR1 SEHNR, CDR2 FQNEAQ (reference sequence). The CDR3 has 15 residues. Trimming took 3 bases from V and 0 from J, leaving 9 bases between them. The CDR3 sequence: CASSFWGNSNQPQHF. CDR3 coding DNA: TGTGCCAGCAGCTTCTGGGGGAATAGCAATCAGCCCCAGCATTTT.

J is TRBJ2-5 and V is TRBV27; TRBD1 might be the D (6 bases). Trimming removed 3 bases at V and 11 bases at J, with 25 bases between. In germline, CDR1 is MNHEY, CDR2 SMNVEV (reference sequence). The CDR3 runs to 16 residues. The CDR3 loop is CASSLGRQAYLREQYF. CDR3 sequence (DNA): TGTGCCAGCAGTTTGGGCAGACAGGCCTACCTACGAGAGCAGTACTTC.